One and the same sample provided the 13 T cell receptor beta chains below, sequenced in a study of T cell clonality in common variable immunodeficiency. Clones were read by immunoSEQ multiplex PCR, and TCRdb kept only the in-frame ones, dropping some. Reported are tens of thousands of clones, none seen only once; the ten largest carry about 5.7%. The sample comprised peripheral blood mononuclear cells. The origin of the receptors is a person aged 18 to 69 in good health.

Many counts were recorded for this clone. This chain's CDR3 is CASSQDSRQISYEQYF. The CDR3 bases that were read are TGTGCCAGCAGCCAAGATAGCCGACAGATCTCCTACGAG. The V and J genes are TRBV3-1 (or the pseudogene TRBV3-2) and TRBJ2-7; a possible D gene is TRBD1 (5 bases). The read falls 3 residues short of the CDR3 end, and the missing part is taken from the germline J gene. The CDR3 runs to 16 residues. V was clipped by 0 bases and J by 0 bases, with 12 bases between them. Germline V gene sequence: CDR1 LGHDT, CDR2 YNNKEL (reference sequence).

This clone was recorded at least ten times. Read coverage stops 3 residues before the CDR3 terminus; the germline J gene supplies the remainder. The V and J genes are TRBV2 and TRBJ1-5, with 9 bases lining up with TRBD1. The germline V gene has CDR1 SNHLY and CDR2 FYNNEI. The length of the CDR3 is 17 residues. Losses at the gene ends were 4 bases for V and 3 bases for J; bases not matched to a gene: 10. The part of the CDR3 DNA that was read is TGTGCCAGCAGTGGGGACGGGACAGGGTTTTTCAATCAGCCC. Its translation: CASSGDGTGFFNQP. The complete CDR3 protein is CASSGDGTGFFNQPQHF. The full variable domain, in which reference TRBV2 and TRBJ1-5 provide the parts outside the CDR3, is EPEVTQTPSHQVTQMGQEVILRCVPISNHLYFYWYRQILGQKVEFLVSFYNNEISEKSEIFDDQFSVERPDGSNFTLKIRSTKLEDSAMYFCASSGDGTGFFNQPQHFGDGTRLSIL.

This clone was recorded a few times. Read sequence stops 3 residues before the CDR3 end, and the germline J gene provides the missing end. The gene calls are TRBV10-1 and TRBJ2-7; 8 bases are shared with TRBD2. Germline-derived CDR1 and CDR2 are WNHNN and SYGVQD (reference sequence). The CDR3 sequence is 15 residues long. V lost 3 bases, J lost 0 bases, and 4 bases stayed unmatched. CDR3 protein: CASSDGSGGSYEQYF. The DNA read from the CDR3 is TGCGCCAGCAGTGACGGAAGCGGGGGCTCCTACGAG.

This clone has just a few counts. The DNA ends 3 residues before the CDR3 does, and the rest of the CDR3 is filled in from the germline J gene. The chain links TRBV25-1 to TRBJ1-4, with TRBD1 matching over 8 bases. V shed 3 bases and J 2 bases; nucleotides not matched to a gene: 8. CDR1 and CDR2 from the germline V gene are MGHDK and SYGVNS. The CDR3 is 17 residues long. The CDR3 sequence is CASSDLGQGPTNEKLFF. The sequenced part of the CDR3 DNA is TGTGCCAGCAGTGACCTAGGACAGGGCCCGACTAATGAAAAA.

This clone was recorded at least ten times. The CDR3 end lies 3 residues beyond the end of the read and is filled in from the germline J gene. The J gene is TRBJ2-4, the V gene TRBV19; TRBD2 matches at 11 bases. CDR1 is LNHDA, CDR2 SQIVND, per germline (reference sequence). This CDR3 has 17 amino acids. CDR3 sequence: CASSTQILAGGNLPQYF. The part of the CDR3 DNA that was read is TGTGCCAGTAGTACCCAGATTCTAGCGGGAGGAAACCTCCCT.

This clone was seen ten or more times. Partial CDR3 DNA: TGTGCCAGCATAAGCCCGCTACACACCGGGGAG. It yields the protein CASISPLHTGE. The complete CDR3 protein is CASISPLHTGELFF. The chain carries TRBV2 and TRBJ2-2; D ambiguous. The CDR3 goes on 3 residues after the read ends, and that part is filled in from the germline J gene. Per germline, CDR1 SNHLY and CDR2 FYNNEI. This CDR3 spans 14 amino acids. The germline V and J ends were trimmed by 7 bases and 3 bases, with 12 bases remaining between them.

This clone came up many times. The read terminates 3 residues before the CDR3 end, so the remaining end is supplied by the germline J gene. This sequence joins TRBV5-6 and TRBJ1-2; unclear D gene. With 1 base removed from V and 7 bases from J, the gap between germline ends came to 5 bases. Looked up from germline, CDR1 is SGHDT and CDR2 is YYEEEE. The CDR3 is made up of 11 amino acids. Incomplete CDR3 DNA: TGTGCCAGCAGCTTGAGAGGTGGC. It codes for CASSLRGG. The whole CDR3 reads CASSLRGGYTF. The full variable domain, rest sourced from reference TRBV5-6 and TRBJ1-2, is DAGVTQSPTHLIKTRGQQVTLRCSPKSGHDTVSWYQQALGQGPQFIFQYYEEEERQRGNFPDRFSGHQFPNYSSELNVNALLLGDSALYLCASSLRGGYTFGSGTRLTVV.

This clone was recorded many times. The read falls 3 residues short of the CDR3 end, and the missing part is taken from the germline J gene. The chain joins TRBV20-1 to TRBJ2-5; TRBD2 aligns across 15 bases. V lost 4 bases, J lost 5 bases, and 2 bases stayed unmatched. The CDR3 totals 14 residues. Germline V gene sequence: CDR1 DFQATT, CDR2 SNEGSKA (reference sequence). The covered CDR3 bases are TGCAGTGCTACCGGGACTAGCGGGAGGGAGACC. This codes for CSATGTSGRET. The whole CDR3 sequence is CSATGTSGRETQYF.

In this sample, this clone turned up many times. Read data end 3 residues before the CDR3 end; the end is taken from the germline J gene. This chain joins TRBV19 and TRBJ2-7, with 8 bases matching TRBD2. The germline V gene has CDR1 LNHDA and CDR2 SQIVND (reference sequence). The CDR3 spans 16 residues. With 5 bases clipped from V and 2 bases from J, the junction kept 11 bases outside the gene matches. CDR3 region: CASSLGPAGVTYEQYF. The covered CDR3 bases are TGTGCCAGTAGTCTGGGGCCAGCGGGAGTAACCTACGAG.

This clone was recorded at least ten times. The sequenced CDR3 bases are TGTGCCAGCAGACCCCTAGGACAGGGAGAGACC. Amino acids: CASRPLGQGET. From start to end, the CDR3 is CASRPLGQGETQYF. The chain employs TRBV28 and TRBJ2-5, with 8 nucleotides matching TRBD1. The CDR3 extends 3 residues past the end of the read, so its final part is completed from the germline J gene. The CDR3 runs 14 residues. The V gene end was trimmed by 6 bases and the J gene end by 4 bases; junction bases not matched to a gene: 7. Germline values: CDR1 MDHEN, CDR2 SYDVKM.

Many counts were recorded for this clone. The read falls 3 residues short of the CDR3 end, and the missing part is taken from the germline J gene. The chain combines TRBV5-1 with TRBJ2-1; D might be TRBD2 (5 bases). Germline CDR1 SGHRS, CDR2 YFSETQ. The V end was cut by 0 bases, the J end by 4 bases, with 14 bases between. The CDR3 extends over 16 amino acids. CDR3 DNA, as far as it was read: TGCGCCAGCAGCTTGGGGCTAGTACCGGGGTACAATGAG. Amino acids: CASSLGLVPGYNE. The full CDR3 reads CASSLGLVPGYNEQFF.

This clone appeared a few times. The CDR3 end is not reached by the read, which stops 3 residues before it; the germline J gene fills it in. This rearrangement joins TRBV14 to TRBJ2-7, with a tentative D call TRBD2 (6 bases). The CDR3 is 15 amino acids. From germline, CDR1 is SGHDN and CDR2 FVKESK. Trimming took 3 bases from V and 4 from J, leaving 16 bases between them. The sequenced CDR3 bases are TGTGCCAGCAGCCAGAGGGACGGGGGTAGTTACGAG. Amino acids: CASSQRDGGSYE. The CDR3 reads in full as CASSQRDGGSYEQYF.

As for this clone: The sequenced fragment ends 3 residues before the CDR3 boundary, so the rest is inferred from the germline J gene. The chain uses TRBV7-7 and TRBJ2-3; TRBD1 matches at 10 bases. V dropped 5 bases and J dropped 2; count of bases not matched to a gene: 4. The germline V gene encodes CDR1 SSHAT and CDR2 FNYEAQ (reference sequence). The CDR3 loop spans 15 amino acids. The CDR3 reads CASSPGQGNTDTQYF. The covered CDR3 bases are TGTGCCAGCAGCCCGGGACAGGGGAACACAGATACG.